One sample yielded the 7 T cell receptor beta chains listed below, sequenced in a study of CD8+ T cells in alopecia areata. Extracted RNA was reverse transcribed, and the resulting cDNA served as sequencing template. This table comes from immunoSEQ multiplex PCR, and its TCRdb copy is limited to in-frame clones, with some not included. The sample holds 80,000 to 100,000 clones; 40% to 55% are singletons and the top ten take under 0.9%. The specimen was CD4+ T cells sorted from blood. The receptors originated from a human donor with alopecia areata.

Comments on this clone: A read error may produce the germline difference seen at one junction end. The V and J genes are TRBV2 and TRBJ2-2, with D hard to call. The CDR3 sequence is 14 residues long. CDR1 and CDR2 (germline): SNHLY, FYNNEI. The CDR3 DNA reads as TGTGCCAGCAGAGAAGTGACGAACACCGGGGAGCTGTTTTTT. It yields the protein CASREVTNTGELFF. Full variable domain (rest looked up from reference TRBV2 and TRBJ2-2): EPEVTQTPSHQVTQMGQEVILRCVPISNHLYFYWYRQILGQKVEFLVSFYNNEISEKSEIFDDQFSVERPDGSNFTLKIRSTKLEDSAMYFCASREVTNTGELFFGEGSRLTVL.

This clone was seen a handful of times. The CDR3, as DNA: TGCAGCGTTGAGCGTCGCACCGGGGAGCTGTTTTTT. It codes for CSVERRTGELFF. The chain links TRBV29-1 to TRBJ2-2; no clear D gene. The V end was cut by 3 bases, the J end by 4 bases, with 6 bases between. CDR3 size: 12 residues. From germline, CDR1 is SQVTM and CDR2 ANQGSEA.

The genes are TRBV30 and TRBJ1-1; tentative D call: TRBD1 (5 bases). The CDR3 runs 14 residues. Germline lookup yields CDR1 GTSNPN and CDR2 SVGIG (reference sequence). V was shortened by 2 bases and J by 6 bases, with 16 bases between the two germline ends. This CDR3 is CAWSPTVLRAEAFF. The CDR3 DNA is TGTGCCTGGAGTCCGACAGTCCTGAGGGCTGAAGCTTTCTTT.

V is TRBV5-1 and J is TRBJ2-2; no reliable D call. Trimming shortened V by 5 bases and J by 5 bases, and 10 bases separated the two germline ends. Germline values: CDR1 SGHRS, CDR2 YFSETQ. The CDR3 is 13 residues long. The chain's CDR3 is CASRPTQTGELFF. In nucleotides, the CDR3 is TGCGCCAGCAGACCGACCCAAACCGGGGAGCTGTTTTTT.

The CDR3: CSVREGDRLGEQYF. The DNA of the CDR3 is TGCAGCGTGAGGGAGGGGGACAGGCTGGGAGAGCAGTACTTC. The J gene is TRBJ2-7, the V gene TRBV29-1; TRBD1 might be the D (8 bases). The CDR3 is 14 residues long. Per germline, CDR1 SQVTM and CDR2 ANQGSEA. V was trimmed by 6 bases and J by 7 bases, leaving 22 bases between them.

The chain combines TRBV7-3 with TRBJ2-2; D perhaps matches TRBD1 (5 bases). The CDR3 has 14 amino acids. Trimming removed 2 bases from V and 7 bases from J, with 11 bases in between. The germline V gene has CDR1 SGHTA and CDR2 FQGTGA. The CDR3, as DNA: TGTGCCAGCAGCTTACAGGGTTCCAGCGGGGAGCTGTTTTTT. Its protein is CASSLQGSSGELFF.

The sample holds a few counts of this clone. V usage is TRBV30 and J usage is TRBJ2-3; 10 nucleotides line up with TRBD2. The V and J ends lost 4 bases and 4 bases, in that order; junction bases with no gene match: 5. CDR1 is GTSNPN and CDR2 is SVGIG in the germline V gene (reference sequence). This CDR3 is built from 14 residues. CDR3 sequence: CAWIPAGGPDTQYF. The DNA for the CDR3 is TGTGCCTGGATACCAGCGGGAGGGCCAGATACGCAGTATTTT.